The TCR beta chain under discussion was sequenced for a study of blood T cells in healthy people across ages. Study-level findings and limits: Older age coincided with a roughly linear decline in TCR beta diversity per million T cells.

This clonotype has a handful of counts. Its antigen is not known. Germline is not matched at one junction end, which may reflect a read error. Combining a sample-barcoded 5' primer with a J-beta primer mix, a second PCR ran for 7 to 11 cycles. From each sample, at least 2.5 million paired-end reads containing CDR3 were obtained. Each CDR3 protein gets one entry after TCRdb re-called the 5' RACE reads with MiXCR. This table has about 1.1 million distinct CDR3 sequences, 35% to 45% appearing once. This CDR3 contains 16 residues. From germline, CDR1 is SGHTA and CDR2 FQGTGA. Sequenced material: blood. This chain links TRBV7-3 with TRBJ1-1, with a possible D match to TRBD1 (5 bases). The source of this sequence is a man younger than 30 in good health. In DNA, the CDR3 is TGTGCCAGCAGCGCCGCAGGGCCTTCGAGGCTCTCTGAGGCTTTCTTT. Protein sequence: CASSAAGPSRLSEAFF.